The source of this T cell receptor beta chain is a study of regulatory T cells in long-lasting Graves disease (dated by TCRdb to about 2021). Study-level background: Antithyroid drugs had been taken for less than 3 months by newly diagnosed Graves' disease patients. TCR sequencing covered around 13 persistent and 20 newly diagnosed Graves' disease patients, 33 samples in total. Persistent Graves' disease patients were compared with newly diagnosed Graves' disease patients by peripheral blood TCR sequencing and RNA sequencing. The study took place in China and was registered as a clinical trial. Points the paper makes about the study in general: TRBV28, TRBJ1-2 and TRBJ2-5 were preferentially used in persistent disease, while TRBV20-1 and TRBJ2-1 were favored in newly diagnosed disease. Only the TCR beta chain was sequenced and analyzed. Lower TCR Shannon entropy and fewer highly expanded clones were observed in persistent Graves' disease patients than in newly diagnosed patients, which suggested clonal expansion. The small sample size was acknowledged by the authors as a limitation that may reduce accuracy. Only peripheral blood was studied, because thyroid tissue, the primary lesion, was inaccessible. Patients with persistent disease shared more public clonotypes (around 2,700) than newly diagnosed patients did (about 1,000).

What this sample's time point label stands for: newly diagnosed GD, antithyroid drugs for less than 3 months. For both TCR sequencing and RNA sequencing, RNA was extracted from PBMCs in TRIzol. The diagnosis of Graves' disease followed American Thyroid Association guidelines. Patients for the study were recruited at an endocrinology department in Xi'an, China. Each patient gave approximately 9.7 milliliters of peripheral blood, collected in an EDTA anticoagulant tube. Ficoll Paque Plus density gradient separation was used to isolate PBMCs, and no additional T cell sorting was done. RNA quality was checked with an Agilent 2100 Bioanalyzer and agarose gel, and concentration with a NanoDrop 2000. The germline V gene encodes CDR1 SEHNR and CDR2 FQNEAQ (reference sequence). V and J are truncated by 5 bases and 4 bases respectively, leaving an intervening sequence of 9 bases. From cysteine to phenylalanine, the CDR3 is 13 amino acids long. Only the CDR3 DNA stays, 39 bases, in frame from base 1.

The library was produced with multiplex PCR. TCRdb lists the instrument as Illumina HiSeq 4000. CDR3 regions were amplified by Arm-PCR with iRepertoire HTBI primers to construct TCR beta libraries. Before sequencing, the PCR products went through gel purification. The original methods were these. Across samples, 62 TRBV and roughly 15 TRBJ segments were identified and used for gene usage analysis of CDR3 amino acid clonotypes. Filtered high-quality paired reads were merged into contigs using COPE and FqMerger. BLAST was used to align contigs to IMGT TRBV, TRBD and TRBJ reference genes, with CDR3 defined following IMGT. Clonotypes above 0.1% frequency were classified as highly expanded clones. Shannon entropy was used to measure repertoire diversity, and the Gini coefficient was used to measure V-J evenness. A clonotype was considered public if more than one individual shared it. TCRdb trimmed the raw reads at Q25, called clones with MiXCR and kept productive beta chains. CDR3 protein duplicates are merged, each entry listing the most common genes and DNA. TCRdb's processing, not the authors' own work, is the source of the V and J calls. Counted in this sample were approximately 490,000 distinct CDR3 sequences; around 15% of them appeared once. Clones ranked in the top ten supply about 12% of the sample.

This clonotype was seen ten or more times. Which antigen it targets is not known. It has no much larger one-base neighbor in the sample; base qualities were not kept. In addition, the sample was reused for a study of T cells in Graves' hyperthyroidism and ophthalmopathy. The second paper further reports: A patient counted as having stable Graves' hyperthyroidism if no progression to ophthalmopathy occurred over 18 months of follow-up. The hyperthyroidism patients were between 18 and 65 years old and newly diagnosed, with a disease duration of less than 2 months. Patients with uncontrolled infections, other autoimmune diseases, pregnancy or lactation were excluded. Clinical symptoms, serum thyroxine and TRAb, thyroid ultrasound, and orbital computed tomography formed the basis for the diagnoses. For the first round of RT-PCR on the TCR CDR3, the HTBI primer set was used together with the Qiagen OneStep RT-PCR kit. Most expanded thyroid clonotypes (frequency above 0.001) were also found in blood, which suggests that blood repertoires may mirror thyroid immune responses. A model built on a 13 V-J signature distinguished ophthalmopathy from stable hyperthyroidism, reaching about 88% sensitivity and about 81% specificity in cross-validation and 80%/75% in testing. In validation, the model predicted progression to ophthalmopathy a median of 6.5 months before onset, with around 70% sensitivity and 72.22% specificity. To identify TCR V-J signatures that set the groups apart, the researchers used a discovery cohort of about a hundred patients, made up of under 50 with Graves' ophthalmopathy and 55 to 65 with stable Graves' hyperthyroidism. Prospective prediction of ophthalmopathy was tested in an independent validation cohort consisting of some 20 hyperthyroidism patients and around 16 patients who later progressed to ophthalmopathy. The 85 to 100 discovery patients were randomly split 7:3 into training and test sets. The study also compared thyroid tissue and blood T-cell repertoires from roughly 6 Graves' hyperthyroidism patients. After sampling, hyperthyroidism patients received methimazole starting at 30 mg daily, and ophthalmopathy patients received high-dose intravenous methylprednisolone. The libraries were constructed in a second round of multiplex PCR and then size-selected and purified. Sequencing of the libraries was done on an Illumina HiSeq2000 using paired-end 100 bp reads. SOAPnuke was used to process the raw data, throwing out any read that contained adapters or uncalled bases, had a mean Phred below 15, or lacked an exact constant-primer or identifier match. COPE v1.2.5 was used to merge the high-quality paired reads, and each unique nucleotide sequence was defined as a clonotype. MiTCR v1.1 was used to align the clonotypes against IMGT TRBV, TRBD and TRBJ reference segments. Only V-J combinations with frequency above 0.0001, covering roughly 99% of repertoires, were analysed. A TCS score was defined as the ratio of F50 (clonal expansion) to E x V (chaos), with BLOSUM62-based TCRdist applied between CDR3 peptides within each V-J. Welch's t-statistics and random forest reduced around 510 V-J features to 10 to 15, which were used in a naive Bayes classifier (R e1071). No statistical method was used to fix the sample size in advance, and group allocation was not hidden from the investigators. TCR Vbeta CDR3 sequencing of fewer than 150 peripheral blood samples (fewer than 45 ophthalmopathy, under 80 hyperthyroidism and some 17 progressor patients) is reported in the paper.

The source was peripheral blood mononuclear cells (PBMCs), collected at new diagnosis, from a patient treated with antithyroid drugs. This sequence originates from a man aged 35-49 years with Graves disease. Donor details come from another sample of the same person, matched by shared clones. The receptor chain draws on TRBV7-9 and TRBJ1-5; 6 matching bases give a weak D call of TRBD1. The bases read TGTGCCAGCAGCCCGCAGGGGAATCAGCCCCAGCATTTT. Its protein is CASSPQGNQPQHF.